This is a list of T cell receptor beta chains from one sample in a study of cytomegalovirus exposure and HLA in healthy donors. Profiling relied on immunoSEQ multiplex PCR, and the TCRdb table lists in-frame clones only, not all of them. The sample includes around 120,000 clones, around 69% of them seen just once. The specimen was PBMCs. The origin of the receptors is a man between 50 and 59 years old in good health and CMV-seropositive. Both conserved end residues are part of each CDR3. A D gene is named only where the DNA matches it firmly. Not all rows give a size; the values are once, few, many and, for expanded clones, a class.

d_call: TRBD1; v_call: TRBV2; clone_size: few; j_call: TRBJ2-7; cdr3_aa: CASSESFGQGDEQYF; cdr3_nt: TGTGCCAGCAGTGAATCGTTCGGACAGGGTGACGAGCAGTACTTC
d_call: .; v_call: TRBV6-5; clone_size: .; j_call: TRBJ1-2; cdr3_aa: CASLGPLTGDYGYTF; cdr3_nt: TGTGCCAGCCTAGGCCCCCTGACCGGGGACTATGGCTACACCTTC
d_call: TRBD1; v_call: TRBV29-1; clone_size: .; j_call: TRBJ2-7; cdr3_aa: CSVGGTVFYEQYF; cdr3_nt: TGCAGCGTTGGGGGGACAGTATTCTACGAGCAGTACTTC
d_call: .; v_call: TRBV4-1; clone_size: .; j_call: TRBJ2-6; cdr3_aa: CASSLFYSGAGGANVLTF; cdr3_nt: TGCGCCAGCAGCCTCTTTTATTCAGGGGCGGGTGGGGCCAACGTCCTGACTTTC
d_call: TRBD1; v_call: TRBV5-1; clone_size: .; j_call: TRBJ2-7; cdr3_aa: CASRGQGANYEQYF; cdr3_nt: TGCGCCAGCAGAGGACAGGGGGCGAACTACGAGCAGTACTTC
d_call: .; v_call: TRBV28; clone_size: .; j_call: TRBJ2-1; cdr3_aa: CASSLDTLEGTPWEQFF; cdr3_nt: TGTGCCAGCAGTTTAGACACGTTAGAAGGGACTCCCTGGGAGCAGTTCTTC
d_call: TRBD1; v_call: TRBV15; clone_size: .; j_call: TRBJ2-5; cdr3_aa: CATSSDTGGLETQYF; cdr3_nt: TGTGCCACCAGCAGTGATACAGGGGGCCTCGAGACCCAGTACTTC
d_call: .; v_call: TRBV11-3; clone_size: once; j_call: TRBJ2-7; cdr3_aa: CASSYGLDTYEQYF; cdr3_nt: TGTGCCAGCAGCTACGGACTGGATACCTACGAGCAGTACTTC
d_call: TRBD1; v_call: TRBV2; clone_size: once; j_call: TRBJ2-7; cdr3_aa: CASLVGTGTYEQYF; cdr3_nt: TGTGCGTCTCTGGTCGGGACAGGGACCTACGAGCAGTACTTC
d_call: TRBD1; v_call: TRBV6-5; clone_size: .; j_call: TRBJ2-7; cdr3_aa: CASSYWGQGDEQYF; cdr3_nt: TGTGCCAGCAGTTACTGGGGACAGGGGGACGAGCAGTACTTC
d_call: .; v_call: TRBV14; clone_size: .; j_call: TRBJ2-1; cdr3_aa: CASSQLRGDSPMYNEQFF; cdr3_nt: TGTGCCAGCAGCCAGCTTAGGGGTGATTCCCCTATGTACAATGAGCAGTTCTTC
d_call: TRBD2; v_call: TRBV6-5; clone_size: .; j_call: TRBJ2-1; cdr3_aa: CASSYPGLEQFF; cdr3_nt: TGTGCCAGCAGTTACCCGGGACTAGAGCAGTTCTTC
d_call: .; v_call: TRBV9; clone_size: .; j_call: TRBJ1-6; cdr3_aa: CASSVGGDSPLHF; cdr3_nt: TGTGCCAGCAGCGTAGGGGGGGATTCACCCCTCCACTTT
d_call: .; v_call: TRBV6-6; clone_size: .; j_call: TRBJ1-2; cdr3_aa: CASSQPRGASNYGYTF; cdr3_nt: TGTGCCAGCAGCCAACCGCGGGGAGCGTCTAACTATGGCTACACCTTC
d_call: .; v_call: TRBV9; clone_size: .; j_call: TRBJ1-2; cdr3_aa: CASSVGAGDDDLYHGYTF; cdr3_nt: TGTGCCAGCAGCGTAGGGGCAGGGGACGATGATTTGTACCATGGCTACACCTTC
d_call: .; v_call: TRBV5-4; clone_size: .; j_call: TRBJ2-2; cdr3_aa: CASSLISDYTGELFF; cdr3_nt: TGTGCCAGCAGCTTGATCAGCGACTACACCGGGGAGCTGTTTTTT
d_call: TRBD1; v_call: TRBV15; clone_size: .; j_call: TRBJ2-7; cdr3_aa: CATSSNRGPLASYEQYF; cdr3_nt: TGTGCCACCAGCAGTAACAGGGGGCCACTAGCCTCCTACGAGCAGTACTTC
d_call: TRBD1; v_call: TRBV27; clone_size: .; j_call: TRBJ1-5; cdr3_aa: CASSGTGGNQPQHF; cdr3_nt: TGTGCCAGCAGTGGGACAGGGGGCAATCAGCCCCAGCATTTT
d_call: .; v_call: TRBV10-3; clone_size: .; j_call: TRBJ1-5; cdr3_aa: CATQRDTEYQPQHF; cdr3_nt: TGTGCCACCCAACGGGACACTGAGTATCAGCCCCAGCATTTT
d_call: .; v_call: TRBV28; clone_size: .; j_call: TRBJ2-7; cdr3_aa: CASSFHGISYEQYF; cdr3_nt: TGTGCCAGCAGCTTCCACGGGATATCCTACGAGCAGTACTTC
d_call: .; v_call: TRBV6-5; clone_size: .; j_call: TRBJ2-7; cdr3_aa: CASSYSAGWAYEQYF; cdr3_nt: TGTGCCAGCAGTTACTCGGCAGGGTGGGCCTACGAGCAGTACTTC
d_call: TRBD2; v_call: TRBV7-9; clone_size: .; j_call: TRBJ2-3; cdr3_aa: CASSEQRVMAGAVTDTQYF; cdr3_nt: TGTGCCAGCAGCGAACAAAGGGTAATGGCGGGAGCAGTCACAGATACGCAGTATTTT